This entry lists 13 T cell receptor beta chains sequenced from one sample in a study of shared clonotypes between healthy human individuals. Profiled with immunoSEQ multiplex PCR; TCRdb holds only in-frame clones, not every one. The table records about 1.1 million clones, approximately 80% of them present only once. The sample taken for sequencing was memory CD4+ T cells from PBMCs. This sample's subset: CD45RA-negative fraction. The receptor set was obtained from a man aged 18 to 29 in good health. Some clones in this sample may be carry-over from other donors' samples.

V is TRBV28 and J is TRBJ1-5; D ambiguous. Germline loops: CDR1 MDHEN, CDR2 SYDVKM. V lost 9 bases to trimming and J lost 3 bases, with 18 bases between them. The CDR3 consists of 15 residues. As DNA, the CDR3 is TGTGCCAGTTGGGAGGGCCCAAACCTCAATCAGCCCCAGCATTTT. This gives the protein CASWEGPNLNQPQHF.

This clone came up once. The chain has TRBV10-3 and TRBJ2-1; maybe TRBD1 (5 bases). The V and J ends lost 3 bases and 10 bases respectively, with 13 bases between them. There are 13 residues in the CDR3. Germline loops: CDR1 ENHRY, CDR2 SYGVKD. The CDR3 loop reads CAISDIFWGEQFF. CDR3 bases: TGTGCCATCAGTGACATATTTTGGGGCGAGCAGTTCTTC.

This chain uses TRBV6-5 with TRBJ1-1; TRBD1 might be the D (6 bases). The CDR3 has 15 residues. The V end was cut by 8 bases, the J end by 0 bases, with 16 bases between. CDR1 MNHEY and CDR2 SVGAGI come from the germline V gene. CDR3 nucleotides: TGTGCCAGCCGCAAACGGCAGGGGCTGAACACTGAAGCTTTCTTT. Its protein is CASRKRQGLNTEAFF.

For this clone: Other DNA sequences in the sample encode the same CDR3. The chain joins TRBV4-3 to TRBJ1-4, with 9 bases aligning to TRBD1. V was pared by 3 bases and J by 5 bases, with 4 bases of the junction left unmatched. Per the germline V gene, CDR1 is LGHNA and CDR2 is YSLEER. The CDR3 loop spans 15 amino acids. The CDR3 DNA follows: TGCGCCAGCAGCCAGGAGGGACAGGGAAATGAAAAACTGTTTTTT. As protein: CASSQEGQGNEKLFF.

Only one count was recorded for this clone. The chain is built from TRBV5-8 and TRBJ1-2; 9 nucleotides align to TRBD1. This CDR3 has 13 amino acids. V shed 4 bases, J shed 11 bases, and the junction held 9 bases outside the gene matches. Germline V gene data show CDR1 as SGHTS and CDR2 as YDEGEE. This CDR3 reads CASSPGTGRGYTF. CDR3 DNA sequence: TGTGCCAGCAGCCCCGGGACAGGGAGGGGATACACCTTC.

The chain links TRBV7-2 to TRBJ1-1; no clear D gene. Germline CDR1 and CDR2: SGHTA and FQGNSA. V lost 5 bases to trimming and J lost 5 bases, with 12 bases between them. The CDR3 runs to 13 residues. CDR3 loop: CASSPRPGTEAFF. In DNA, the CDR3 is TGTGCCAGCAGCCCGCGTCCGGGGACTGAAGCTTTCTTT.

V is TRBV7-6 and J is TRBJ1-1, with 7 bases identical to TRBD1. The germline CDR1 and CDR2 sequences are SGHVS and FNYEAQ. J gave up 3 bases and V 5 bases, and 3 bases lay outside the gene matches. The CDR3 length is 13 residues. CDR3 sequence reads: CASSPGTDTEAFF. The CDR3 region has the DNA TGTGCCAGCAGCCCGGGGACAGACACTGAAGCTTTCTTT.

This chain connects TRBV2 to TRBJ2-1; D not resolved. This CDR3 is 11 amino acids long. The V gene's germline CDR1 is SNHLY and CDR2 FYNNEI. The ends were cut back, 4 bases at V and 6 bases at J, with 4 bases in the middle. This CDR3 reads CASSAVNEQFF. In DNA, the CDR3 is TGTGCCAGCAGTGCGGTCAATGAGCAGTTCTTC. Looking up the rest from reference TRBV2 and TRBJ2-1 gives the full variable domain: EPEVTQTPSHQVTQMGQEVILRCVPISNHLYFYWYRQILGQKVEFLVSFYNNEISEKSEIFDDQFSVERPDGSNFTLKIRSTKLEDSAMYFCASSAVNEQFFGPGTRLTVL.

The rearrangement links TRBV4-1 to TRBJ2-4; 10 positions match TRBD2. The J segment lost 8 bases and the V segment lost 3 bases, leaving 7 bases of the junction unmatched. Per the germline V gene, CDR1 is MGHRA and CDR2 is YSYEKL. This CDR3 has 15 residues. The CDR3 DNA sequence: TGCGCCAGCAGCCACGCTAGCGGGAGAAGGGACATTCAGTACTTC. Translation gives CASSHASGRRDIQYF.

In this sample, this clone turned up a few times. The chain joins TRBV6-5 to TRBJ2-7; D remains ambiguous. This CDR3 region has 13 residues. Per the germline V gene, CDR1 is MNHEY and CDR2 is SVGAGI. V lost 7 bases to trimming and J lost 1 base, with 11 bases between them. CDR3 sequence: CASTNSFSYEQYF. The CDR3 nucleotides read TGTGCCAGCACCAACAGCTTTTCCTACGAGCAGTACTTC.

The CDR3 region has the DNA TGTGCCAGTAGTATCGGGGCAGGGGGCGTGAATCAGCCCCAGCATTTT. Its protein product is CASSIGAGGVNQPQHF. The chain carries TRBV19 and TRBJ1-5, with 8 bases identical to TRBD1. This CDR3 is built from 16 residues. J lost 4 bases, V lost 3 bases, and 8 bases had no gene match. The germline V gene encodes CDR1 LNHDA and CDR2 SQIVND (reference sequence).

This chain connects TRBV10-2 to TRBJ2-7; 9 bases are shared with TRBD1. The CDR3 is 13 amino acids. The V and J ends lost 8 bases and 2 bases, in that order; junction bases with no gene match: 4. Germline loops: CDR1 WSHSY, CDR2 SAAADI. The chain's CDR3 is CASFGQGTYEQYF. Here the CDR3 DNA reads TGCGCCAGCTTTGGACAGGGGACCTACGAGCAGTACTTC.

This chain uses TRBV2 with TRBJ1-4; D may be TRBD1 (5 bases). Germline V gives CDR1 SNHLY, CDR2 FYNNEI. Trimming cost V 3 bases and J 0 bases, with 8 bases left between them. This CDR3 spans 15 amino acids. The CDR3 region has the DNA TGTGCCAGCAGTGACCGGGGGACAACTAATGAAAAACTGTTTTTT. It yields the protein CASSDRGTTNEKLFF.